The subject of this entry is one TCR beta chain. Its antigen is not identified. V was pared by 8 bases and J by 7 bases, with 20 bases between. CDR3 length: 15 amino acids. The germline V gene has CDR1 SEHNR and CDR2 FQNEAQ (reference sequence). Described time point: persistent/refractory GD, antithyroid drugs over 5 years with positive TRAb. The authors made the TCR library using RNA they extracted from PBMCs. Diagnoses of Graves' disease were made by American Thyroid Association guidelines. This entry belongs to a study of regulatory T cells in long-lasting Graves disease. Study overall: In persistent Graves' disease, antithyroid drugs had been taken for over 5 years and TSH receptor antibodies stayed positive.

Notes on the study in general: Favored usage of TRBV28, TRBJ1-2 and TRBJ2-5 was recorded in persistent disease.

Arm-PCR with iRepertoire HTBI primers amplified the CDR3 regions for these TCR beta libraries. Authors' processing steps: In the combined samples, 50 to 75 TRBV and more than 11 TRBJ segments were identified. Each CDR3 protein is one row after TCRdb ran MiXCR on the multiplex PCR reads. Here the V and J calls rest on TCRdb's processing, not on the authors' analysis. The sample shows about 470,000 distinct CDR3 sequences, under 25% of them seen only once. Here the sequenced sample was peripheral blood mononuclear cells (PBMCs), taken when the disease was refractory, from a patient treated with antithyroid drugs. The source is a female donor with Graves disease. The rearrangement links TRBV7-9 to TRBJ1-4; TRBD1 is a possible D gene (6 bases). The CDR3 loop is CASSEGGSQGEKLFF. In nucleotides, the CDR3 is TGTGCCAGCTCGGAAGGGGGGTCTCAGGGTGAAAAACTGTTTTTT.